This T cell receptor (beta chain) was profiled in a study of chronic HIV infection and antiretroviral therapy (dated by TCRdb to 2014 to 2015). Library preparation used 5' RACE. Sequencing relied on an Illumina MiSeq. Using fastp trimming at Q25 and MiXCR clonotype assembly, TCRdb reanalyzed the public sequencing data and kept in-frame beta chains. Every entry covers one CDR3 protein and lists the most common genes and DNA from its rows. The sample table shows about 38,000 distinct CDR3 sequences, and approximately 7.4% are seen once. The ten top clones hold around 3% of the sample. With regard to this clonotype: It has no known antigen specificity. No base quality values were provided; no much bigger clone lies one nucleotide off.

According to the germline V gene, CDR1 reads MGHRA and CDR2 reads YSYEKL. V is clipped by 1 base and J by 2 bases, and the sequence between their germline boundaries is 11 bases long. The CDR3 holds 15 amino acids from the cysteine to the phenylalanine. Only CDR3 DNA remains: 45 bases, in frame from the first base. The chain joins TRBV4-1 to TRBJ1-1, with the D segment identity uncertain. This TCR was sampled from an adult who had HIV and had not received antiretroviral therapy, or was an uninfected healthy control (not recorded which). The sequenced material came from peripheral blood. The DNA sequence follows: TGCGCCAGCAGCCAAGCTTCCGGATATAACACTGAAGCTTTCTTT. This is translated as CASSQASGYNTEAFF.